A single sample is the source of the 31 T cell receptor beta chains below, sequenced in a study of T-cell reconstitution after alpha-beta-depleted transplantation in children. Unique molecular identifiers were used in preparing the TCRbeta library. One entry per CDR3 protein results from TCRdb running MiXCR on the PCR reads. The sample consists of roughly 500,000 distinct CDR3 sequences, 32% of them appearing once. Sequencing was performed on PBMCs from the stem cell graft donor, taken from the stem cell graft. Receptor source: a human donor who donated a stem cell graft to a child with aplastic anemia.

This chain uses TRBV6-1 with TRBJ2-1; 11 bases match TRBD2. Germline loops: CDR1 MNHNS, CDR2 SASEGT. Trimming removed 6 bases from V and 4 bases from J; junction bases left unmatched: 8. The CDR3 extends over 16 amino acids. CDR3 nucleotide sequence: TGTGCCAGCAGACCGACTAGCGGGAAGGTTTACAATGAGCAGTTCTTC. Its protein is CASRPTSGKVYNEQFF.

The CDR3 protein is CASSLGTSGREQFF. CDR3 sequence (DNA): TGTGCCAGCAGTTTGGGGACTAGCGGGAGGGAGCAGTTCTTC. The rearrangement uses TRBV27 and TRBJ2-1; 15 nucleotides match TRBD2. The CDR3 length is 14 residues. Germline V gene data show CDR1 as MNHEY and CDR2 as SMNVEV (reference sequence). The J segment lost 10 bases and the V segment lost 3 bases, leaving 1 base of the junction unmatched.

There are a few counts of this clonotype. V gene TRBV7-2 combines with J gene TRBJ2-1; TRBD2 matches at 11 bases. Per the germline V gene, CDR1 is SGHTA and CDR2 is FQGNSA. The CDR3 is 16 residues long. J lost 6 bases, V lost 1 base, and 5 bases had no gene match. The CDR3, as DNA: TGTGCCAGCAGCTTAGTGGCTAGCGGGAGGACCAATGAGCAGTTCTTC. Protein: CASSLVASGRTNEQFF.

The sample holds a few counts of this clonotype. The genes are TRBV5-1 and TRBJ1-2; a weak D match, TRBD1 (5 bases). The CDR3 is made up of 14 amino acids. Trimming stripped 3 bases from V and 1 base from J, with 10 bases between. Per the germline V gene, CDR1 is SGHRS and CDR2 is YFSETQ. Written as DNA, the CDR3 is TGCGCCAGCAGCTGGGGGACGGATAACTATGGCTACACCTTC. Translation gives CASSWGTDNYGYTF.

V gene TRBV6-1 combines with J gene TRBJ2-1; TRBD2 matches at 11 bases. The length of the CDR3 is 16 residues. The germline gives CDR1 MNHNS, CDR2 SASEGT. V was clipped by 6 bases and J by 3 bases; unmatched bases: 7. The CDR3 bases are TGTGCCAGCAGCACGACTAGCGGGATTCTCTACAATGAGCAGTTCTTC. Its protein product is CASSTTSGILYNEQFF.

The chain combines TRBV6-1 with TRBJ2-2; maybe TRBD2 (5 bases). Trimming left V 6 bases short and J 6 bases short, with 14 bases between. CDR3 length: 14 residues. Germline CDR1 reads MNHNS; CDR2 reads SASEGT. The CDR3 reads CASSTPTGAGELFF. In nucleotides, the CDR3 is TGTGCCAGCAGCACACCGACCGGGGCCGGGGAGCTGTTTTTT.

The genes are TRBV20-1 and TRBJ2-1; TRBD2 matches 13 bases. Losses at the gene ends were 0 bases for V and 6 bases for J; bases not matched to a gene: 11. From germline, CDR1 is DFQATT and CDR2 SNEGSKA (reference sequence). This CDR3 has 18 amino acids. CDR3 protein: CSARDLETSGGARNEQFF. The CDR3 DNA sequence: TGCAGTGCTAGAGATCTTGAAACTAGCGGGGGGGCGCGCAATGAGCAGTTCTTC.

This sequence joins TRBV10-3 and TRBJ2-5; D not certain. The germline V and J ends were trimmed by 0 bases and 5 bases, with 10 bases remaining between them. CDR1 and CDR2 (germline): ENHRY, SYGVKD. This CDR3 spans 14 amino acids. For the CDR3, the DNA is TGTGCCATCAGTGAGTCACCCGGGCCGGAGACCCAGTACTTC. This codes for CAISESPGPETQYF.

This clonotype was recorded a few times. The chain combines TRBV7-3 with TRBJ2-1, with 7 nucleotides matching TRBD2. The CDR3 is 14 amino acids. The V segment lost 5 bases and the J segment 4 bases; nucleotides outside the gene matches: 5. In germline, CDR1 is SGHTA, CDR2 FQGTGA. The CDR3 sequence: CASSPLRGYNEQFF. CDR3 DNA sequence: TGTGCCAGCAGCCCGCTGCGGGGGTACAATGAGCAGTTCTTC.

The CDR3 sequence: CSAAGMRHGDQPQHF. For the CDR3, the DNA is TGCAGTGCTGCAGGGATGAGGCACGGAGATCAGCCCCAGCATTTT. This chain uses TRBV20-1 with TRBJ1-5; weak D call: TRBD1 (5 bases). This CDR3 spans 15 amino acids. Germline CDR1 DFQATT, CDR2 SNEGSKA (reference sequence). V shed 5 bases and J shed 5 bases, with 19 bases lying between them.

The chain combines TRBV28 with TRBJ2-7; TRBD1 is a possible D gene (5 bases). This CDR3 region has 13 residues. V lost 6 bases and J 2 bases, leaving 11 bases between the germline ends. CDR1 MDHEN and CDR2 SYDVKM come from the germline V gene. The DNA of the CDR3 is TGTGCCAGCAGGCAAGACAGCCCCTACGAGCAGTACGTC. It yields the protein CASRQDSPYEQYV.

This chain links TRBV20-1 with TRBJ2-2; the match to TRBD2 covers 7 bases. There are 14 residues in the CDR3. J lost 8 bases, V lost 3 bases, and 9 bases had no gene match. Germline lookup yields CDR1 DFQATT and CDR2 SNEGSKA (reference sequence). The CDR3 here is CSARDLRAGGELFF. CDR3 in DNA: TGCAGTGCTAGGGACCTTAGAGCGGGAGGGGAGCTGTTTTTT.

V usage is TRBV29-1 and J usage is TRBJ1-1, with D unclear. Trimming cost V 4 bases and J 7 bases, with 13 bases left between them. The CDR3 has 12 residues. Germline loops: CDR1 SQVTM, CDR2 ANQGSEA. CDR3 DNA sequence: TGCAGCGTTGTCCGAAGGGAGGGTGAAGCTTTCTTT. Amino acid sequence: CSVVRREGEAFF.

The chain has TRBV14 and TRBJ1-1; the D is unclear. Looked up from germline, CDR1 is SGHDN and CDR2 is FVKESK. Trimming took 1 base from V and 4 from J, leaving 10 bases between them. The CDR3 contains 14 residues. The CDR3 region has the DNA TGTGCCAGCAGCCAAGGAAGTTTGGGCACTGAAGCTTTCTTT. It yields the protein CASSQGSLGTEAFF.

V is TRBV6-2 or TRBV6-3 and J is TRBJ2-7; TRBD1 might be the D (6 bases). V lost 2 bases and J lost 4, with 9 bases in between. The germline V gene has CDR1 MNHEY and CDR2 SVGEGT. The CDR3 spans 13 residues. The CDR3 nucleotides are TGTGCCAGCAGTTACACAGGGCCTTACGAGCAGTACGTC. This codes for CASSYTGPYEQYV.

This clonotype was counted between two and nine times. V usage is TRBV5-1 and J usage is TRBJ2-3; 9 nucleotides align to TRBD2. The length of the CDR3 is 16 residues. V was pared by 3 bases and J by 4 bases, with 9 bases of the junction left unmatched. Germline assignment: CDR1 SGHRS and CDR2 YFSETQ. CDR3 in amino acids: CASSSYSGSSADTQYF. The CDR3 DNA is TGCGCCAGCAGCTCGTATAGCGGGAGTAGCGCAGATACGCAGTATTTT.

The chain combines TRBV6-1 with TRBJ1-2; maybe TRBD1 (5 bases). Trimming stripped 6 bases from V and 5 bases from J, with 13 bases between. The CDR3 extends over 13 amino acids. Germline CDR1 MNHNS, CDR2 SASEGT. CDR3 DNA sequence: TGTGCCAGCAGCGGACGACAGAAGTATGGCTACACCTTC. Amino acids: CASSGRQKYGYTF.

This clonotype was counted only a few times. The V and J genes are TRBV25-1 and TRBJ2-2; D uncertain. The CDR3 has 15 amino acids. Germline values: CDR1 MGHDK, CDR2 SYGVNS. Trimming pared 3 bases from V and 5 bases from J, leaving 13 bases between. The CDR3 sequence is CASSDARRSTGELFF. Written as DNA, the CDR3 is TGTGCCAGCAGTGATGCGAGGCGGTCGACCGGGGAGCTGTTTTTT.

This rearrangement joins TRBV12-3 or TRBV12-4 to TRBJ2-3; 11 bases line up with TRBD2. CDR3 length: 15 amino acids. The V and J ends lost 7 bases and 0 bases, in that order; junction bases with no gene match: 3. The CDR3 sequence: CASTLAGGSTDTQYF. Written as DNA, the CDR3 is TGTGCCAGCACCCTAGCGGGAGGCAGCACAGATACGCAGTATTTT.

The gene calls are TRBV6-1 and TRBJ1-1; D gene uncertain. This CDR3 is 14 amino acids long. Trimming pared 1 base from V and 6 bases from J, leaving 12 bases between. Germline V gene lookup returns CDR1 MNHNS and CDR2 SASEGT. CDR3 coding DNA: TGTGCCAGCAGTGAAGAAACGAGTGCATCTGAAGCTTTCTTT. This gives the protein CASSEETSASEAFF.

The chain is built from TRBV5-1 and TRBJ1-1, with a tentative D call TRBD1 (6 bases). Between the trimmed V and J ends, which lost 4 bases and 3 bases, there was a span of 16 bases. Germline CDR1 is SGHRS and CDR2 is YFSETQ. This CDR3 is 15 amino acids long. CDR3: CASSPRTADYTEAFF. For the CDR3, the DNA is TGCGCCAGCAGCCCGCGGACAGCCGATTACACTGAAGCTTTCTTT.

The table lists this clonotype with a count of one. The chain recombines TRBV7-9 with TRBJ2-1; TRBD2 matches 10 bases. The V gene end was trimmed by 6 bases and the J gene end by 5 bases; junction bases not matched to a gene: 7. The CDR3 has 15 residues. Germline V CDR1 and CDR2: SEHNR, FQNEAQ (reference sequence). The CDR3, as DNA: TGTGCCAGCAGACCGATAGCGGGGGGACACAATGAGCAGTTCTTC. Translating it yields CASRPIAGGHNEQFF.

The chain recombines TRBV14 with TRBJ2-7, with D perhaps matching TRBD1 (7 bases). This CDR3 has 15 amino acids. Between the trimmed V and J ends, which lost 1 base and 4 bases, there was a span of 14 bases. Germline lookup yields CDR1 SGHDN and CDR2 FVKESK. The chain's CDR3 is CASSQGGTVVYEQYF. The CDR3, as DNA: TGTGCCAGCAGCCAAGGCGGGACAGTAGTGTACGAGCAGTACTTC.

This clonotype has a handful of counts. The V and J genes are TRBV28 and TRBJ1-2, with D unclear. Trimming took 4 bases from V and 7 from J, leaving 10 bases between them. In germline, CDR1 is MDHEN, CDR2 SYDVKM. The CDR3 sequence is 12 residues long. The CDR3 DNA sequence: TGTGCCAGCAGTTCCGGGCCCTCTGGCTACACCTTC. Translating it yields CASSSGPSGYTF.

This clonotype was counted between two and nine times. The V and J genes are TRBV12-3 or TRBV12-4 and TRBJ2-5, with TRBD1 identical over 7 bases. J was trimmed by 4 bases and V by 1 base; bases with no gene match: 9. The CDR3 consists of 16 residues. The CDR3 sequence is CASSLGGTASRETQYF. The CDR3 nucleotides are TGTGCCAGCAGTTTAGGAGGGACAGCGAGTCGAGAGACCCAGTACTTC.

The chain combines TRBV12-3 or TRBV12-4 with TRBJ2-2; possible D gene TRBD2, 6 bases. The CDR3 loop spans 15 amino acids. V was pared by 5 bases and J by 5 bases, with 15 bases between. CDR3 protein: CASSPTGTLTGELFF. CDR3 bases: TGTGCCAGCAGTCCCACCGGGACTCTGACCGGGGAGCTGTTTTTT.

This sequence joins TRBV6-2 or TRBV6-3 and TRBJ2-7, with 7 bases identical to TRBD2. The CDR3 is 11 amino acids. CDR1 MNHEY and CDR2 SVGEGT come from the germline V gene. Losses at the gene ends were 6 bases for V and 7 bases for J; bases not matched to a gene: 3. CDR3 loop: CASRGGVEQYF. CDR3 DNA: TGTGCCAGCAGGGGGGGGGTTGAGCAGTACTTC.

This clonotype was seen a handful of times. The gene calls are TRBV20-1 and TRBJ2-4; 9 bases are shared with TRBD2. The CDR3 has 15 amino acids. The V gene end was trimmed by 4 bases and the J gene end by 2 bases; junction bases not matched to a gene: 6. Germline V gene data show CDR1 as DFQATT and CDR2 as SNEGSKA (reference sequence). CDR3 amino acids: CSAKGLASTKNIQYF. The CDR3 nucleotides read TGCAGTGCTAAAGGACTAGCGAGTACCAAAAACATTCAGTACTTC.

This sequence joins TRBV7-3 and TRBJ2-3, with D tentatively TRBD1 or TRBD2 (10 bases each). The CDR3 loop spans 20 amino acids. The germline gives CDR1 SGHTA, CDR2 FQGTGA. Trimming pared 6 bases from V and 0 bases from J, leaving 28 bases between. The CDR3 DNA reads as TGTGCCAGCAGTCTCGACAGGGGGCTAGCGGGAGTGACTAGCACAGATACGCAGTATTTT. This gives the protein CASSLDRGLAGVTSTDTQYF.

The chain uses TRBV28 and TRBJ2-7, with a tentative D call TRBD2 (6 bases). CDR1 is MDHEN, CDR2 SYDVKM, per germline. V was shortened by 2 bases and J by 8 bases, with 10 bases between the two germline ends. The CDR3 contains 12 residues. The CDR3 nucleotides are TGTGCCAGCAGTTTAACAGCGGGCAAGCAGTACTTC. Translation gives CASSLTAGKQYF.

The J gene is TRBJ2-2, the V gene TRBV13, with D perhaps being TRBD1 or TRBD2 (5 bases each). Germline CDR1 PRHDT, CDR2 FYEKMQ (reference sequence). V dropped 5 bases and J dropped 7 bases, with 20 bases sitting between them. CDR3 length equals 16 residues. The CDR3 sequence is CASSLIRVSGGGELFF. The CDR3 coding sequence is TGTGCCAGCAGCCTCATCAGGGTGAGCGGCGGCGGGGAGCTGTTTTTT.